This T cell receptor beta chain was documented in a study of CXCR3-negative and CXCR3-positive naive CD8 T cells. Study results and limitations: The study found more hydrophobic TRB CDR3s in CXCR3-positive naive cells than in CXCR3-negative naive cells.

Libraries of TRB cDNA were made by 5' RACE and carried UMIs. TCRdb reworked the 5' RACE reads into one entry per CDR3 protein, no DNA. With fewer than 90,000 distinct CDR3 sequences in the sample, the ten largest clones hold almost 0.55%. The CDR3 is 12 residues long. Germline V gene data show CDR1 as MNHEY and CDR2 as SMNVEV (reference sequence). About this clonotype itself: What it recognizes is unknown.

Sequenced: naive CXCR3+ CD8+ T cells from blood. Stated subset: CD45RO-CCR7+CD27+CD95- naive CD8+ T cells expressing CXCR3 (TNR3+). The sequence came from a human donor in good health. Some clones in this sample may be carry-over from other donors' samples. V usage is TRBV27 and J usage is TRBJ2-2. The CDR3 reads CASPLATGELFF.